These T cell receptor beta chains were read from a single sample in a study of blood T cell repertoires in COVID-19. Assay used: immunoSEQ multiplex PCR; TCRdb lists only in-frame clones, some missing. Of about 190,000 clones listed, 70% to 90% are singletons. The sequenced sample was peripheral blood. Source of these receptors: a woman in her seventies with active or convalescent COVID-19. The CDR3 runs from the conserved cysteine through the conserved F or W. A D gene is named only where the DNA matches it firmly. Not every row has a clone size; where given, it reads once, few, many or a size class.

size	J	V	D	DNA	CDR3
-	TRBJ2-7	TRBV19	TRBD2	TGTGCCAGTAGTCTATCCGCGGGACTAGCCTACGAGCAGTACTTC	CASSLSAGLAYEQYF
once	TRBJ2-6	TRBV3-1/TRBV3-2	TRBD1	TGTGCCAGCAGCCAGGCAGGGGGCTCTGGGGCCAACGTCCTGACTTTC	CASSQAGGSGANVLTF
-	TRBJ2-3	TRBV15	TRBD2	TGTGCCACCAGCAGAGGAGCCCGGGGGGGCGGCACAGATACGCAGTATTTT	CATSRGARGGGTDTQYF
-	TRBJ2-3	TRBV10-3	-	TGTGCCATCAGTGAGGGGGCTATTCGGTATTTT	CAISEGAIRYF
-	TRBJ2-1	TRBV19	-	TGTGCCAGTAGTATAGATTCAGCCTACAATGAGCAGTTCTTC	CASSIDSAYNEQFF
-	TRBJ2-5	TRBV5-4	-	TGTGCCAGCACCTTCAAGGGGCCTCGAGAGACCCAGTACTTC	CASTFKGPRETQYF
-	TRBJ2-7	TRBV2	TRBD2	TGTGCCAGCAGTGAAGCTCCCAGCGGGAGTGTCTACGAGCAGTACTTC	CASSEAPSGSVYEQYF
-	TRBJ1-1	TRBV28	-	TGTGCCAGCATCCCGATTGGGAGTAACACTGAAGCTTTCTTT	CASIPIGSNTEAFF
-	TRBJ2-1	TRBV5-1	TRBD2	TGCGCCAGCAGCTCTGCGGGAGTAGGCAATGAGCAGTTCTTC	CASSSAGVGNEQFF
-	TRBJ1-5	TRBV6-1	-	TGTGCCAGCAGTGAGTTAGTTGTTGGGCCCCAGCATTTT	CASSELVVGPQHF
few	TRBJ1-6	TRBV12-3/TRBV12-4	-	TGTGCCAGCAGCCCCCGTAATTCACCCCTCCACTTT	CASSPRNSPLHF
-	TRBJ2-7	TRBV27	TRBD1	TGTGCCAGCAGTTTATCCAGGGGGCTCGACGAGCAGTACTTC	CASSLSRGLDEQYF
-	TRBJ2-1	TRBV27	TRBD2	TGTGCCAGCAGTAAAATAGCGGGAACTACGTACAATGAGCAGTTCTTC	CASSKIAGTTYNEQFF
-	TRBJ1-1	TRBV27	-	TGTGCCAGCAGTCCCGACAGGTTACAGAACACTGAAGCTTTCTTT	CASSPDRLQNTEAFF
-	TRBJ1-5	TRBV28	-	TGTGCCAGCTCATATAGCGGTCGAGGGGTTTCCAATCAGCCCCAGCATTTT	CASSYSGRGVSNQPQHF
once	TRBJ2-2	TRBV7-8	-	TGTGCCAGCAGCTTAGACTATTCGAACACCGGGGAGCTGTTTTTT	CASSLDYSNTGELFF
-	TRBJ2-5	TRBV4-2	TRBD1	TGTGCCAGCAGCCAAGAGTGGGACAGGCAAGAGACCCAGTACTTC	CASSQEWDRQETQYF
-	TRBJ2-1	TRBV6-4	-	TGTGCCAGCAGTAAAGAGCAGGGCCGAAATGGTGAGCAGTTCTTC	CASSKEQGRNGEQFF
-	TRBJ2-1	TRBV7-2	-	TGTGCCAGCAGCGTTCAGGGCTATGAGCAGTTCTTC	CASSVQGYEQFF
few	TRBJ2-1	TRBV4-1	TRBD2	TGCGCCAGCAGCCAACCCGGGACTAGCGGGTTTAGGGAGCAGTTCTTC	CASSQPGTSGFREQFF
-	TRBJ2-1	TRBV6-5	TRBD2	TGTGCCGTTAGCGGGAGGCCTTACAATGAGCAGTTCTTC	CAVSGRPYNEQFF
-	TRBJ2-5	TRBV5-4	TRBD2	TGTGCCAGCAGCCACACTAGCGGGCAAGAGACCCAGTACTTC	CASSHTSGQETQYF
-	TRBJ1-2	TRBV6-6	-	TGTGCCAGCAGTTACTCCCCAGCCGGCGGAGGCTACACCTTC	CASSYSPAGGGYTF
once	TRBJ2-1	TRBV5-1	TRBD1	TGCGCCAGCAGCTTGGATTCCGGACAGGGGCGCAATGAGCAGTTCTTC	CASSLDSGQGRNEQFF
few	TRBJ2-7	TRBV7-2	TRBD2	TGTGCCAGCAGCTTAGAGGGTGCTAGCGGGAGCTACGAGCAGTACTTC	CASSLEGASGSYEQYF
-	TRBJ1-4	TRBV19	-	TGTGCCAGTAGTTCCCGGCTAGCTGAAAAACTGTTTTTT	CASSSRLAEKLFF
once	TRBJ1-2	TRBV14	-	TGTGCCAGCAGCTACGGCCCGGGTACGAACTATGGCTACACCTTC	CASSYGPGTNYGYTF
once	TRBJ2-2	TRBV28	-	TGTGCCAGCAGACGAGGGACCGGGGAGCTGTTTTTT	CASRRGTGELFF
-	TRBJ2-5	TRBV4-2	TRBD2	TGTGCCAGCAGCCAAGATTTCCCGGTGGTTCAAGCGGGAGGGCCCCAGTACCAAGAGACCCAGTACTTC	CASSQDFPVVQAGGPQYQETQYF